This TCR beta chain was found in a study of brain metastases from non-small cell lung cancer (dated by TCRdb to the late 2010s). With respect to the entire study: The study profiled the immune microenvironment of paired resected primary tumors and brain metastases taken from patients with non-small-cell lung cancer.

The cohort was made up of around 37 patients with surgically resected non-small-cell lung cancer, each of whom had both a primary tumor specimen and a brain metastasis specimen. The tumor specimens used were formalin-fixed, paraffin-embedded tissues taken from archives. A remark on this clone: Its cognate antigen has yet to be identified. It has no much larger one-base neighbor in the sample; base qualities were not kept.

General findings and caveats noted by the study authors: Compared with the matched primary tumors, T-cell clones appeared to be expanded in approximately 70% of brain metastases. T-cell infiltration was lower in brain metastases than in primary tumors (P < 0.001). TCR repertoires were found to be largely shared between paired brain metastases and primary tumors, although sparse T-cell densities were observed in the brain metastases.

The protocol used for the library was the immunoSEQ multiplex PCR assay. T-cell receptor beta chain repertoire sequencing was carried out together with a 770-gene immune expression panel. TCRdb took this table from immuneACCESS and kept in-frame rearrangements with V and J called. Such tables lack part of the clones; where checked against another copy, unresolved V genes explain under half of the gap, and the rest is unexplained. This sample gives 400 to 550 clones in total; 89% of them show up just once. Jointly, the top ten make up 8.1% of the sample. Reading the germline V gene (reference sequence) gives CDR1 LNHDA and CDR2 SQIVND. V loses 4 bases at its end and J loses 6 bases; junction bases beyond the gene matches: 6. From the cysteine up to the phenylalanine, the CDR3 has a length of 13 residues. CDR3 DNA only is kept here, 39 bases in frame from base 1.

The source of this sequence is a donor at least 40 years old with non-small cell lung cancer. This sequence uses TRBV19 and TRBJ2-7, with TRBD1 identical over 7 junction bases. The specimen was primary lung tumor tissue. The cell subset or site label corresponds to: primary lung tumor paired with brain metastasis. The DNA sequence reads TGTGCCAGTAGTAACAGGGGCTCGGGCGAGCAGTACTTC. This encodes CASSNRGSGEQYF. Reference TRBV19 and TRBJ2-7 proteins supply the regions before and after the CDR3; the full variable domain is: DGGITQSPKYLFRKEGQNVTLSCEQNLNHDAMYWYRQDPGQGLRLIYYSQIVNDFQKGDIAEGYSVSREKKESFPLTVTSAQKNPTAFYLCASSNRGSGEQYFGPGTRLTVT.